The 3 T cell receptor beta chains below were found in one sample sequenced in a study of beta chain features in type 1 diabetes. Expressed TCRB transcripts were sequenced, since all the RNA that had been isolated was reverse transcribed. Sequencing used immunoSEQ multiplex PCR; TCRdb keeps in-frame clones, though not all of them. The table records around 650,000 clones, roughly 12% of them present only once. For these TCRs, the target antigens are not known. Points from the study as a whole: Within each of all four CD4+ subsets, Type 1 diabetes patients had TCRB CDR3s that were moderately but significantly shorter.

Specimen: naive CD4+ T cells from blood. These receptors came from a man aged 25-45 years with type 1 diabetes.

The chain couples TRBV18 to TRBJ1-2, with unresolved D. The CDR3 sequence is 15 residues long. V gave up 0 bases and J gave up 0 bases, with 8 bases separating them. Germline V gene data show CDR1 as KGHSH and CDR2 as LQKENI. The CDR3 DNA reads TGTGCCAGCTCACCACCTGCCAGCACTAACTATGGCTACACCTTC. It specifies CASSPPASTNYGYTF.

This clone was counted between two and nine times. The chain employs TRBV7-2 and TRBJ1-2; 7 bases map to TRBD1. Trimming took 4 bases from V and 4 from J; bases not matched to a gene: 0. The CDR3 is 12 amino acids. Germline lookup yields CDR1 SGHTA and CDR2 FQGNSA. This CDR3 reads CASSSGGYGYTF. The CDR3 DNA reads as TGTGCCAGCAGCTCAGGGGGCTATGGCTACACCTTC.

This clone showed up just a few times. This chain joins TRBV9 and TRBJ2-2; 7 bases map to TRBD2. The germline V gene encodes CDR1 SGDLS and CDR2 YYNGEE. This CDR3 has 15 amino acids. Unmatched junction bases numbered 7, after V lost 4 bases and J lost 4 bases. The CDR3 spells CASSPLGGTTGELFF. CDR3 sequence (DNA): TGTGCCAGCAGCCCCCTCGGGGGGACCACCGGGGAGCTGTTTTTT.